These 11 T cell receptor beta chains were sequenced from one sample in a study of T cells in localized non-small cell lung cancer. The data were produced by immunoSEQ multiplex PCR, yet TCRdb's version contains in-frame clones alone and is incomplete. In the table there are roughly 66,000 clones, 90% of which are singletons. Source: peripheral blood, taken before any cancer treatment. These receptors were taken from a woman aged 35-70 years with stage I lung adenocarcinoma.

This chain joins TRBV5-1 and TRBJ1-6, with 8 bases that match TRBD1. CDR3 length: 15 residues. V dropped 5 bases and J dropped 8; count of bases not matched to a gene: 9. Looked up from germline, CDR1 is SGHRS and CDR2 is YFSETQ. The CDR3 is CASRVGDRSYSPLHF. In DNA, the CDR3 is TGCGCCAGCAGGGTCGGGGACAGGTCTTATTCACCCCTCCACTTT.

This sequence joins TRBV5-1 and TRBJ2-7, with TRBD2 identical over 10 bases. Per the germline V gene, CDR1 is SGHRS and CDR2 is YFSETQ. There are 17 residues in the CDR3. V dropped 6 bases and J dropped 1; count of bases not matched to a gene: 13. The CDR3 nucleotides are TGCGCCAGCACCCCTTTTGGGGCTAGCGGGAGTTCCTACGAGCAGTACTTC. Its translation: CASTPFGASGSSYEQYF. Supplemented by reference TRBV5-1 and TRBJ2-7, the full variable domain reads KAGVTQTPRYLIKTRGQQVTLSCSPISGHRSVSWYQQTPGQGLQFLFEYFSETQRNKGNFPGRFSGRQFSNSRSEMNVSTLELGDSALYLCASTPFGASGSSYEQYFGPGTRLTVT.

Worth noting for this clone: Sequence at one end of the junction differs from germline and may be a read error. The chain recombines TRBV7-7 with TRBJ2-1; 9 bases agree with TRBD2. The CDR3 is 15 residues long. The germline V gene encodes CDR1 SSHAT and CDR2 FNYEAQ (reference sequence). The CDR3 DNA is TGTGCTAGCAGCTTAGGGCTAGCGGGGCTCAATGAGCAGTTCTTC. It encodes CASSLGLAGLNEQFF.

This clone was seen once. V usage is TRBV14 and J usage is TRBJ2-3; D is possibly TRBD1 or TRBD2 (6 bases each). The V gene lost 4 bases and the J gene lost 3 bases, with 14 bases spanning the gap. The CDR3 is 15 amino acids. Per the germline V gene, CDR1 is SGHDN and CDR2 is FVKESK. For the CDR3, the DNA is TGTGCCAGCAGCCGCACGGGGGCCGGTACAGATACGCAGTATTTT. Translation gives CASSRTGAGTDTQYF. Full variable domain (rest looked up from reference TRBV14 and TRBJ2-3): EAGVTQFPSHSVIEKGQTVTLRCDPISGHDNLYWYRRVMGKEIKFLLHFVKESKQDESGMPNNRFLAERTGGTYSTLKVQPAELEDSGVYFCASSRTGAGTDTQYFGPGTRLTVL.

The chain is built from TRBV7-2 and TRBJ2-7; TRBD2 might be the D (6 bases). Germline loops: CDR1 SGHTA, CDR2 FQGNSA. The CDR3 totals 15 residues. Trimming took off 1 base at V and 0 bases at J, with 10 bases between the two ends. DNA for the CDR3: TGTGCCAGCAGCTTAGGACGGCGGGACTCCTACGAGCAGTACTTC. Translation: CASSLGRRDSYEQYF.

CDR3 sequence reads: CAIGTGKSYEQYF. The CDR3 DNA reads as TGTGCCATCGGAACAGGGAAGTCCTACGAGCAGTACTTC. This chain uses TRBV10-3 with TRBJ2-7; D may be TRBD1 (6 bases). Germline assignment: CDR1 ENHRY and CDR2 SYGVKD. The V end lost 8 bases, the J end lost 1 base, and 12 bases lay between the germline ends. This CDR3 has 13 amino acids.

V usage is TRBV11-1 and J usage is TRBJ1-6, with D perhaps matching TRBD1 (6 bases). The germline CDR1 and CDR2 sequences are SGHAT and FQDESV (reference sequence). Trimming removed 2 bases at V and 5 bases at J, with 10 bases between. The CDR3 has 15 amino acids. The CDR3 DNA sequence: TGTGCCAGCAGCTTACAGGCAGGGGATAATTCACCCCTCCACTTT. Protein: CASSLQAGDNSPLHF.

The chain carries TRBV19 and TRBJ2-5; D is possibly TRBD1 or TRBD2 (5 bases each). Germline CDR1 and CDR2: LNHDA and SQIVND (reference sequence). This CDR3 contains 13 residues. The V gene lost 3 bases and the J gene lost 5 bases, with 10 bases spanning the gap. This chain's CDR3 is CASSIMGVETQYF. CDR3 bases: TGTGCCAGTAGTATTATGGGGGTGGAGACCCAGTACTTC.

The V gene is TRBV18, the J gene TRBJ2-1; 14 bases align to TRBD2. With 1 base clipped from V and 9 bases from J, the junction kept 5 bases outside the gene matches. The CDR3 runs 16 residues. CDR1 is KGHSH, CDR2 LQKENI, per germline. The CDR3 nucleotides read TGTGCCAGCTCACCACGGGGACTAGCGGGGGTAGGTGAGCAGTTCTTC. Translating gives CASSPRGLAGVGEQFF.

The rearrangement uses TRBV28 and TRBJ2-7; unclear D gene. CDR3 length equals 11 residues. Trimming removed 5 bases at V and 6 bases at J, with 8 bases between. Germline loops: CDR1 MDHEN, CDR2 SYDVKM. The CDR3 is CASSLFSEQYF. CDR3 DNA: TGTGCCAGCAGTCTTTTTAGCGAGCAGTACTTC.

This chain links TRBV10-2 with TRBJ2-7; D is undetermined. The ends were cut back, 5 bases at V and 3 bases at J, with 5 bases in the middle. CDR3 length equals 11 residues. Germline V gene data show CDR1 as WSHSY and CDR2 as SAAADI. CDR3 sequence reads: CASSLDYEQYF. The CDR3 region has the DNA TGCGCCAGCAGTCTGGACTACGAGCAGTACTTC.